A selection of T cell receptor beta chains follows, all from one sample in a study of early T cells in non-severe SARS-CoV-2 infection. TCRdb used MiXCR to reprocess the 5' RACE reads, holding one entry per CDR3 protein. The table shows around 78,000 distinct CDR3 sequences, with more than 12% occurring only once. Sequencing input: whole blood. Receptors originate from an adult who was a healthcare worker with PCR-confirmed SARS-CoV-2 infection or an uninfected control (not recorded which). CDR3s include the opening cysteine and the closing phenylalanine or tryptophan.

V gene,J gene,CDR3 protein
TRBV11-2,TRBJ2-1,CASSLSGGYEQFF
TRBV6-1,TRBJ2-3,CASSVGSGAPDTQYF
TRBV10-2,TRBJ1-6,CASSEQGTSPLHF
TRBV5-1,TRBJ1-1,CASSLRDRVNTEAFF
TRBV18,TRBJ2-7,CASSPLTGTENEQYF
TRBV4-1,TRBJ2-3,CASSQRPFTDTQYF
TRBV7-9,TRBJ2-7,CASSFDSSSYEQYF
TRBV5-1,TRBJ2-1,CASSRSWEFEQFF
TRBV7-2,TRBJ2-1,CASSRRGTSGVSYNEQFF
TRBV7-3,TRBJ1-1,CASSPGSPNTEAFF
TRBV2,TRBJ1-6,CASSGIQGFNSPLHF
TRBV6-1,TRBJ1-6,CASSAGLENSPLHF
TRBV20-1,TRBJ2-3,CSAWEGTDTQYF
TRBV4-1,TRBJ2-1,CASSQEPYLSYNEQFF
TRBV10-2,TRBJ1-1,CASLGQYAEAFF
TRBV7-7,TRBJ2-5,CASSLGQSQETQYF
TRBV10-3,TRBJ2-1,CAISVVIEQLF
TRBV6-1,TRBJ2-5,CASTAPAETQYF
TRBV19,TRBJ1-5,CASSTGSGNQPQHF
TRBV29-1,TRBJ1-4,CSVSLGSANEKLFF
TRBV6-6,TRBJ2-5,CASSYDGHQETQYF
TRBV30,TRBJ1-1,CAWTGSGGTEAFF
TRBV27,TRBJ2-7,CASSLSTGQISYEQYF
TRBV5-5,TRBJ2-7,CASSLALIRGAYYEQYF